Following are 29 T cell receptor beta chains from one sample sequenced in a study of blood T cells in healthy people across ages (dated by TCRdb to 2014 to 2015). The method behind the library was 5' RACE. Data came from an Illumina HiSeq 2500. A second about 6 to 11 cycle PCR used a sample-barcoded 5' primer and a J-beta primer mix. TCRdb reran the public reads through fastp at Q25 and MiXCR, keeping productive beta chains. Identical CDR3 protein sequences are pooled into one entry, listed with their most common genes and DNA. The sample table records hundreds of thousands of distinct CDR3 sequences; roughly 44% of these occur just once. The ten largest clones add up to roughly 19% of the sample. Specimen: blood. All receptors derive from a man aged 55 to 70 in good health.

This clonotype was seen at least ten times. The chain links TRBV29-1 to TRBJ2-7, with 9 bases that match TRBD2. This CDR3 is built from 14 residues. The V and J ends lost 1 base and 2 bases, in that order; junction bases with no gene match: 3. Germline values: CDR1 SQVTM, CDR2 ANQGSEA. CDR3 amino acids: CSVEGGGGAYEQYF. The CDR3 nucleotides read TGCAGCGTTGAAGGCGGGGGGGGCGCCTACGAGCAGTACTTC.

To note about this clonotype: The germline gene is not matched at one end of the junction; a read error may be the cause. The gene calls are TRBV6-2 or TRBV6-3 and TRBJ2-4; 8 nucleotides align to TRBD2. Matching the DNA end better, TRBJ2-7 makes the J call doubtful. Germline CDR1 MNHEY, CDR2 SVGEGT. This CDR3 comprises 15 residues. CDR3 nucleotide sequence: TGTACCAGCAACCCCAGGAGCGGGGGCATCTACGAGCAGTACTTC. It encodes CTSNPRSGGIYEQYF.

J is TRBJ1-1 and V is TRBV6-5, with no clear D. The CDR3 contains 14 residues. The germline V gene encodes CDR1 MNHEY and CDR2 SVGAGI. V dropped 5 bases and J dropped 0 bases, with 10 bases sitting between them. The CDR3 here is CASSIGGLNTEAFF. CDR3 DNA sequence: TGTGCCAGCAGTATTGGCGGTTTGAACACTGAAGCTTTCTTT.

Concerning this clonotype itself: Germline is not matched at one junction end, which may reflect a read error. The V and J genes are TRBV11-3 and TRBJ2-5; 8 bases agree with TRBD2. Germline CDR1 is SGHNT and CDR2 is YENEEA. CDR3 size: 16 residues. For the CDR3, the DNA is TGTGCCAGCAGCCAAGGCGGGGGGCTAGCGGGTTACGAGCAGCACTTC. This gives the protein CASSQGGGLAGYEQHF.

This chain connects TRBV7-2 to TRBJ1-2; maybe TRBD1 (5 bases). The CDR3 is 15 residues long. Trimming left V 5 bases short and J 4 bases short, with 17 bases between. Per germline, CDR1 SGHTA and CDR2 FQGNSA. The DNA for the CDR3 is TGTGCCAGCAGCCCCCCCCAGGACACAGGCTATGGCTACACCTTC. Translation gives CASSPPQDTGYGYTF.

There are many counts of this clonotype. The chain links TRBV29-1 to TRBJ2-7; TRBD2 might be the D (7 bases). CDR1 SQVTM and CDR2 ANQGSEA come from the germline V gene. This CDR3 region has 15 residues. Trimming cost V 0 bases and J 6 bases, with 18 bases left between them. The CDR3 is CSVEDRGRGNVEQYF. The CDR3 coding sequence is TGCAGCGTTGAAGATCGTGGGAGGGGGAATGTCGAGCAGTACTTC.

CDR3 sequence reads: CASSVRELGYGYTF. CDR3 bases: TGTGCCAGCAGTGTAAGGGAGTTAGGTTATGGCTACACCTTC. The V and J genes are TRBV6-1 and TRBJ1-2; D uncertain. V shed 4 bases and J shed 5 bases, with 14 bases lying between them. CDR1 and CDR2 from the germline V gene are MNHNS and SASEGT. The CDR3 spans 14 residues.

This rearrangement joins TRBV20-1 to TRBJ2-5; D may be TRBD1 or TRBD2 (7 bases each). The CDR3 has 15 amino acids. In germline, CDR1 is DFQATT, CDR2 SNEGSKA (reference sequence). V gave up 5 bases and J gave up 5 bases, with 21 bases separating them. The DNA of the CDR3 is TGCAGTGCTCCCGATCCTCAGGGGGGGGGGGAGACCCAGTACTTC. Protein sequence: CSAPDPQGGGETQYF.

This clonotype was detected a few times. The chain links TRBV24-1 to TRBJ2-1; either TRBD1 or TRBD2 may fit D (5 bases each). The germline V gene has CDR1 KGHDR and CDR2 SFDVKD. CDR3 size: 13 residues. Trimming removed 0 bases from V and 6 bases from J, with 5 bases in between. The CDR3 DNA reads as TGTGCCACCAGTGATTTGGGGGGCAATGAGCAGTTCTTC. Translated, it gives CATSDLGGNEQFF.

The chain links TRBV7-2 to TRBJ1-5; D possibly corresponds to TRBD1 (5 bases). CDR1 SGHTA and CDR2 FQGNSA come from the germline V gene. This CDR3 has 17 amino acids. Between the trimmed V and J ends, which lost 5 bases and 2 bases, there was a span of 19 bases. In DNA, the CDR3 is TGTGCCAGCAGCCGTGAGGGACCCCCCGGAGGCAATCAGCCCCAGCATTTT. It yields the protein CASSREGPPGGNQPQHF.

J is TRBJ2-1 and V is TRBV6-4; no clear D. The CDR3 is 15 residues long. The germline gives CDR1 MRHNA, CDR2 SNTAGT. V shed 3 bases and J shed 6 bases, with 15 bases lying between them. The CDR3 region is CASSESSDGFNEQFF. CDR3 coding DNA: TGTGCCAGCAGTGAGTCGTCCGACGGATTCAATGAGCAGTTCTTC.

V is TRBV27 and J is TRBJ2-3; no reliable D call. Per germline, CDR1 MNHEY and CDR2 SMNVEV (reference sequence). V was clipped by 8 bases and J by 5 bases, with 17 bases between them. The CDR3 is 14 amino acids. CDR3 residues: CASGGPSQRDTQYF. CDR3 DNA: TGTGCCAGCGGTGGTCCGAGCCAGCGAGATACGCAGTATTTT.

The V and J genes are TRBV29-1 and TRBJ1-1, with D perhaps matching TRBD1 (6 bases). The CDR3 extends over 12 amino acids. Trimming cost V 7 bases and J 12 bases, with 21 bases left between them. Germline V gives CDR1 SQVTM, CDR2 ANQGSEA. This chain's CDR3 is CSAGAGNRDSFF. CDR3 sequence (DNA): TGCAGCGCCGGGGCGGGTAACAGGGATTCTTTCTTT.

The chain employs TRBV6-2 or TRBV6-3 and TRBJ2-3; no definite D call. The CDR3 loop spans 13 amino acids. V was shortened by 5 bases and J by 2 bases, with 8 bases between the two germline ends. Germline V CDR1 and CDR2: MNHEY, SVGEGT. The CDR3 spells CASSDQVTDTQYF. CDR3 DNA: TGTGCCAGCAGTGACCAGGTCACAGATACGCAGTATTTT.

This clonotype was counted many times. This chain links TRBV20-1 with TRBJ2-1; D unclear. CDR1 and CDR2 from the germline V gene are DFQATT and SNEGSKA (reference sequence). V lost 0 bases to trimming and J lost 5 bases, with 11 bases between them. The CDR3 extends over 14 amino acids. The CDR3 coding sequence is TGCAGTGCTAGAGAGCCGGGCGCCCACAATGAGCAGTTCTTC. Amino acids: CSAREPGAHNEQFF.

The chain carries TRBV5-1 and TRBJ2-1; D remains ambiguous. The CDR3 covers 16 residues. Germline CDR1 SGHRS, CDR2 YFSETQ. V shed 0 bases and J shed 8 bases, with 18 bases lying between them. CDR3 sequence: CASSLDGRNPVDEQFF. The CDR3 region has the DNA TGCGCCAGCAGCTTGGACGGCAGGAACCCCGTAGATGAGCAGTTCTTC.

The chain links TRBV4-1 to TRBJ2-2; D possibly corresponds to TRBD2 (6 bases). The CDR3 is 16 amino acids. The germline V and J ends were trimmed by 0 bases and 9 bases, with 17 bases remaining between them. Germline CDR1 MGHRA, CDR2 YSYEKL. The CDR3 DNA follows: TGCGCCAGCAGCCAAGAAGGGCAGGGACTTTACCGGGAGCTGTTTTTT. Translation: CASSQEGQGLYRELFF.

This sequence joins TRBV6-1 and TRBJ2-1; 13 bases match TRBD2. The V segment lost 5 bases and the J segment 0 bases; nucleotides outside the gene matches: 4. This CDR3 has 17 amino acids. Germline V gene lookup returns CDR1 MNHNS and CDR2 SASEGT. The CDR3 is CASSKTSGGLSYNEQFF. CDR3 nucleotides: TGTGCCAGCAGTAAGACTAGCGGGGGGCTCTCCTACAATGAGCAGTTCTTC.

This chain joins TRBV5-1 and TRBJ2-2; no clear D. The CDR3 length is 15 residues. Trimming removed 2 bases at V and 4 bases at J, with 12 bases between. CDR1 is SGHRS, CDR2 YFSETQ, per germline. The CDR3: CASSFGPHGTGELFF. The CDR3 nucleotides read TGCGCCAGCAGCTTTGGCCCCCACGGCACCGGGGAGCTGTTTTTT.

J is TRBJ2-3 and V is TRBV18; D is ambiguous. V lost 3 bases to trimming and J lost 4 bases, with 5 bases between them. The CDR3 is made up of 12 amino acids. Germline CDR1 reads KGHSH; CDR2 reads LQKENI. The CDR3 protein is CASSPDADTQYF. Here the CDR3 DNA reads TGTGCCAGCTCACCGGACGCAGATACGCAGTATTTT.

With respect to this clonotype: Being one base from a much bigger clone, this may be a read error. CDR3 region: CASGQTGANYGYTF. The CDR3 region has the DNA TGTGCCAGCGGCCAGACAGGGGCCAACTATGGCTACACCTTC. J is TRBJ1-2 and V is TRBV7-2; 8 nucleotides line up with TRBD1. Germline V gene sequence: CDR1 SGHTA, CDR2 FQGNSA. V lost 8 bases, J lost 2 bases, and 7 bases stayed unmatched. The CDR3 spans 14 residues.

This clonotype has just a few counts. This sequence joins TRBV4-3 and TRBJ2-7; D is undetermined. Germline values: CDR1 LGHNA, CDR2 YSLEER. The V end lost 0 bases, the J end lost 2 bases, and 8 bases lay between the germline ends. This CDR3 has 14 amino acids. CDR3 amino acids: CASSQDRPAYEQYF. The CDR3 region has the DNA TGCGCCAGCAGCCAAGATCGGCCAGCCTACGAGCAGTACTTC.

This clonotype appeared a few times. The V call is TRBV7-9, the J call TRBJ2-5; 12 bases line up with TRBD2. V dropped 11 bases and J dropped 3; count of bases not matched to a gene: 10. The V gene's germline CDR1 is SEHNR and CDR2 FQNEAQ (reference sequence). This CDR3 is built from 15 residues. Here the CDR3 DNA reads TGTGCCGCCGGACTAGCGGGGAATTGGGAAGAGACCCAGTACTTC. As protein: CAAGLAGNWEETQYF. Full variable domain (rest looked up from reference TRBV7-9 and TRBJ2-5): DTGVSQNPRHKITKRGQNVTFRCDPISEHNRLYWYRQTLGQGPEFLTYFQNEAQLEKSRLLSDRFSAERPKGSFSTLEIQRTEQGDSAMYLCAAGLAGNWEETQYFGPGTRLLVL.

V and J are TRBV7-8 and TRBJ2-3; D is unresolved. Germline V gene lookup returns CDR1 SGHVS and CDR2 FQNEAQ. The CDR3 spans 13 residues. The V gene lost 2 bases and the J gene lost 8 bases, with 11 bases spanning the gap. The CDR3 spells CASSLSRAATQYF. The DNA of the CDR3 is TGTGCCAGCAGCTTAAGTAGGGCAGCTACGCAGTATTTT. The full variable domain, with the rest looked up from reference TRBV7-8 and TRBJ2-3, is GAGVSQSPRYKVAKRGQDVALRCDPISGHVSLFWYQQALGQGPEFLTYFQNEAQLDKSGLPSDRFFAERPEGSVSTLKIQRTQQEDSAVYLCASSLSRAATQYFGPGTRLTVL.

The J gene is TRBJ2-7, the V gene TRBV11-2, with TRBD2 matching over 8 bases. CDR3 length equals 15 residues. Germline CDR1 and CDR2: SGHAT and FQNNGV. Trimming took 3 bases from V and 0 from J; bases not matched to a gene: 4. The CDR3 is CASSFERGSSYEQYF. The DNA for the CDR3 is TGTGCCAGCAGCTTCGAGCGGGGGAGCTCCTACGAGCAGTACTTC.

The chain has TRBV6-2 or TRBV6-3 and TRBJ2-7; tentatively, D is TRBD1 (5 bases). The CDR3 extends over 14 amino acids. Trimming left V 7 bases short and J 2 bases short, with 15 bases between. In germline, CDR1 is MNHEY, CDR2 SVGEGT. This CDR3 is CASKEDSHPYEQYF. CDR3 sequence (DNA): TGTGCCAGCAAGGAAGACAGTCACCCCTACGAGCAGTACTTC.

This clonotype was counted a few times. The rearrangement links TRBV5-1 to TRBJ2-3; D perhaps matches TRBD2 (5 bases). The germline V gene has CDR1 SGHRS and CDR2 YFSETQ. The germline V and J ends were trimmed by 1 base and 0 bases, with 12 bases remaining between them. The CDR3 totals 16 residues. The CDR3 protein is CASSLFIARSTDTQYF. Here the CDR3 DNA reads TGCGCCAGCAGCTTGTTCATAGCGAGGAGCACAGATACGCAGTATTTT.

About this clonotype itself: This sequence may be a read error, since a much larger clone differs from it by one base. The chain uses TRBV29-1 and TRBJ2-7; maybe TRBD1 (6 bases). There are 14 residues in the CDR3. With 7 bases removed from V and 7 bases from J, the gap between germline ends came to 23 bases. Germline CDR1 SQVTM, CDR2 ANQGSEA. The CDR3 nucleotides read TGCAGCGGCCAAACAGGGACCTCGTCCGGGGAGCAGTACTTC. Its translation: CSGQTGTSSGEQYF.

This clonotype has more than one count but fewer than ten. The chain couples TRBV7-9 to TRBJ1-4; the match to TRBD1 covers 8 bases. The CDR3 has 15 residues. From germline, CDR1 is SEHNR and CDR2 FQNEAQ (reference sequence). Unmatched junction bases numbered 10, after V lost 6 bases and J lost 7 bases. Here the CDR3 reads CASRLEGRGLEKLFF. CDR3 in DNA: TGTGCCAGCAGACTAGAGGGCAGGGGGCTTGAAAAACTGTTTTTT.